Sequencing of this T cell receptor (beta chain) was carried out in a study of shared T cell receptors in the human thymus. Trimming took 3 bases from V and 4 from J, leaving 11 bases between them. Germline assignment: CDR1 SGHNT and CDR2 YYREEE (reference sequence). The CDR3 runs to 13 residues. Clones were sequenced by immunoSEQ multiplex PCR, and TCRdb holds only the in-frame ones, with some missing. Among about 380,000 clones listed, 95% were seen once. This clonotype was obtained from a human donor. Sequenced material: thymocytes. J is TRBJ2-7 and V is TRBV5-4; a weak D match, TRBD2 (6 bases). This CDR3 reads CASSSGGAYEQYF. CDR3 DNA sequence: TGTGCCAGCAGCTCCGGCGGGGCGTACGAGCAGTACTTC.